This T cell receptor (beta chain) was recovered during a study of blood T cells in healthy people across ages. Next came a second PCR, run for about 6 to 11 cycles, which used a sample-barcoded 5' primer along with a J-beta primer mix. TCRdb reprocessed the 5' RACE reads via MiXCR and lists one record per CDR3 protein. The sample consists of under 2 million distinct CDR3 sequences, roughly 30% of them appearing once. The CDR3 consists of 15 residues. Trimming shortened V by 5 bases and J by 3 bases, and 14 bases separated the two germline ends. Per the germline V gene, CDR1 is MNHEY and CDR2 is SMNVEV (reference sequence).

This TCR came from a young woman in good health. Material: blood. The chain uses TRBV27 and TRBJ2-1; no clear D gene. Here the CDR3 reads CASSRGESYYNEQFF. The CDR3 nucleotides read TGTGCCAGCAGTCGTGGGGAATCGTACTACAATGAGCAGTTCTTC.